This T cell receptor beta chain is drawn from a study of blood T cell repertoires in COVID-19. Study in general: Sites in the United States, Italy and Spain provided acute and convalescent COVID-19 samples. Sample material is recorded as cDNA or gDNA derived from T cells, B-cell-depleted T cells, or PBMCs.

Only a few counts were recorded for this clone. V was clipped by 1 base and J by 4 bases, with 10 bases between them. In germline, CDR1 is LNHDA, CDR2 SQIVND (reference sequence). The CDR3 length is 15 residues. Here immunoSEQ multiplex PCR was the method, and the copy in TCRdb shows in-frame clones only, minus some. Found here are about 250,000 clones, approximately 80% of them singletons; the top ten hold 27%. The receptor's source is a man aged 35 to 55 with acute or convalescent COVID-19. The sequenced sample was peripheral blood. This chain connects TRBV19 to TRBJ2-2; D not certain. CDR3 in DNA: TGTGCCAGTAGTATAGGCCCAGGTTCCACCGGGGAGCTGTTTTTT. Translated, it gives CASSIGPGSTGELFF.